This T cell receptor (beta chain) was retrieved from a study of shared clonotypes between healthy human individuals. Germline values: CDR1 MNHEY, CDR2 SMNVEV (reference sequence). Trimming cost V 1 base and J 0 bases, with 10 bases left between them. The CDR3 contains 15 residues. Here immunoSEQ multiplex PCR was the method, and the copy in TCRdb shows in-frame clones only, minus some. In the table there are some 2 million clones, about 95% of which are singletons. Naive CD8 cells were CD45RO-negative, positively selected for CCR7, excluding terminally differentiated effector memory CD45RA+ cells. The sequence came from a man aged 18-30 years in good health. Sequencing was done on a sample of naive CD8+ T cells sorted from blood. This chain uses TRBV27 with TRBJ2-7; D is ambiguous. This CDR3 reads CASSLLGTRSYEQYF. Here the CDR3 DNA reads TGTGCCAGCAGTTTATTGGGTACCCGCTCCTACGAGCAGTACTTC.